This TCR beta chain was identified during a study of cytomegalovirus exposure and HLA in healthy donors. Study-level background: Some 85 million unique TCRs from HLA-typed donors were held in an early data release. Genetic ancestry analysis placed over 75% of the approximately 390 donors that were genotyped in the Caucasian-associated cluster.

With 60 Vbeta and 13 Jbeta primers, the PCR was carried out. Assay: immunoSEQ multiplex PCR; the TCRdb copy retains only in-frame clones and omits some. This table holds around 75,000 clones. With respect to this clone: No antigen is known for it.

Study-level points and caveats: What a later analysis reportedly showed was that an Asian-associated ancestry cluster had fewer N-insertions than the roughly 700-donor mean.

The V gene's germline CDR1 is SGHDT and CDR2 YYEEEE. The CDR3 is made up of 14 amino acids. The V end lost 4 bases, the J end lost 5 bases, and 16 bases lay between the germline ends. The sample taken for sequencing was PBMCs. This receptor was obtained from a boy aged 5-17 years in good health and CMV-seronegative. The rearrangement joins TRBV5-6 to TRBJ2-7; no reliable D call. CDR3 sequence (DNA): TGTGCCAGCAGCCCCCGGTTGAGAAGCGACGAGCAGTACTTC. Its translation: CASSPRLRSDEQYF.